These T cell receptor beta chains were read from a single sample in a study of cytomegalovirus exposure and HLA in healthy donors. Assay: immunoSEQ multiplex PCR; the TCRdb copy retains only in-frame clones and omits some. The table includes about 160,000 clones, under 80% detected once. Sequencing used PBMCs. Receptors were obtained from a female donor in good health and CMV-seronegative. The CDR3 runs from the conserved cysteine through the conserved F or W. The D gene is left open where the match is weak.

j_gene	v_gene	d_gene	CDR3aa	CDR3nt
TRBJ2-3	TRBV5-6	NA	CASSPRADTQYF	TGTGCCAGCAGCCCGCGGGCAGATACGCAGTATTTT
TRBJ1-2	TRBV11-2	NA	CASSLERGTNYGYTF	TGTGCCAGCAGCCTAGAACGGGGGACTAACTATGGCTACACCTTC
TRBJ1-2	TRBV5-5	NA	CASSRDYGYTF	TGTGCCAGCAGCCGCGACTATGGCTACACCTTC
TRBJ2-7	TRBV18	NA	CASSQAGGSYEQYF	TGTGCCAGCTCGCAAGCAGGAGGGTCCTACGAGCAGTACTTC
TRBJ1-1	TRBV10-3	TRBD1	CAISDTQTGSTEAFF	TGTGCCATCAGTGACACTCAGACAGGGTCGACTGAAGCTTTCTTT
TRBJ1-4	TRBV30	NA	CAWRSAGQGGWLFF	TGTGCCTGGAGGAGCGCGGGGCAGGGAGGGTGGCTGTTTTTT
TRBJ1-1	TRBV9	NA	CASSVDRNTEAFF	TGTGCCAGCAGCGTTGACAGAAACACTGAAGCTTTCTTT
TRBJ2-5	TRBV7-8	NA	CASSLLTSQETQYF	TGTGCCAGCAGCTTATTGACTAGCCAAGAGACCCAGTACTTC
TRBJ2-7	TRBV6-5	NA	CASNPRSSGEQYF	TGTGCCAGCAACCCTAGATCCTCCGGCGAGCAGTACTTC
TRBJ1-1	TRBV27	NA	CASSLTRGWVDTEAFF	TGTGCCAGCAGTTTAACGCGGGGCTGGGTCGACACTGAAGCTTTCTTT
TRBJ2-7	TRBV5-6	TRBD1	CASSGPGQGAYEQYF	TGTGCCAGCAGCGGGCCGGGACAGGGGGCCTACGAGCAGTACTTC
TRBJ2-1	TRBV5-6	TRBD1	CASSLASRGQNNEQFF	TGTGCCAGCAGCTTGGCGTCCAGGGGGCAAAACAATGAGCAGTTCTTC